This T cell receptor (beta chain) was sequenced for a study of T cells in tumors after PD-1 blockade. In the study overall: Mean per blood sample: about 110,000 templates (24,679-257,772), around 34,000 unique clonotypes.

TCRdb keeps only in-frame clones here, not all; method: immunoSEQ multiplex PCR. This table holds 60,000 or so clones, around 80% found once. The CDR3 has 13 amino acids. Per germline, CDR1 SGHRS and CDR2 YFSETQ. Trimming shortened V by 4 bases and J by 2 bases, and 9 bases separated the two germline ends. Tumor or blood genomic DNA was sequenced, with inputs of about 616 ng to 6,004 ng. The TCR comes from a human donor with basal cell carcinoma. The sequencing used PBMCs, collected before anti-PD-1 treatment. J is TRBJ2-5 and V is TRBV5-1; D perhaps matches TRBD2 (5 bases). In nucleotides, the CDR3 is TGCGCCAGCAGCACACTAGAGCAAGAGACCCAGTACTTC. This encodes CASSTLEQETQYF.